These T cell receptor beta chains were read from a single sample in a study of cytomegalovirus exposure and HLA in healthy donors. Sequencing was performed with immunoSEQ multiplex PCR; in TCRdb, only in-frame clones are kept and a portion is missing. The sample lists around 250,000 clones; around 90% were seen once. Sequencing used PBMCs. The receptors derive from a woman aged 18-29 years in good health and CMV-seronegative. CDR3s include the opening cysteine and the closing phenylalanine or tryptophan. The order of the fields is J gene, V gene, D gene, clone size, CDR3 DNA, CDR3 protein. D genes are given only for firm matches. Clone size is not always given. Where it is, it says once, few, many or a class for expanded clones.

J: TRBJ2-5; V: TRBV6-4; D: TRBD1; size: NA; DNA: TGTGCCAGCAGGACACAGGGGCAAGAGACCCAGTACTTC; CDR3: CASRTQGQETQYF
J: TRBJ2-3; V: TRBV30; D: NA; size: NA; DNA: TGTGCCTGGAGTGGGCATACGCAGTATTTT; CDR3: CAWSGHTQYF
J: TRBJ2-3; V: TRBV6-1; D: TRBD1; size: NA; DNA: TGTGCCAGCAGCCGACAGGGTGTTGACACAGATACGCAGTATTTT; CDR3: CASSRQGVDTDTQYF
J: TRBJ2-1; V: TRBV28; D: NA; size: NA; DNA: TGTGCCAGCAGTGTGTCGACAGGACGCTACAATGAGCAGTTCTTC; CDR3: CASSVSTGRYNEQFF
J: TRBJ1-6; V: TRBV28; D: TRBD1; size: once; DNA: TGTGCCAGCAGTTCTTATTGGACAGGGGAAGGTTCACCCCTCCACTTT; CDR3: CASSSYWTGEGSPLHF
J: TRBJ2-1; V: TRBV27; D: TRBD2; size: NA; DNA: TGTGCCAGCAGTACCGGGACTAGCGGGGGGGCCAACAATGAGCAGTTCTTC; CDR3: CASSTGTSGGANNEQFF
J: TRBJ2-2; V: TRBV9; D: NA; size: NA; DNA: TGTGCCAGCAGCGGCACAGCCACCGGGGAGCTGTTTTTT; CDR3: CASSGTATGELFF
J: TRBJ2-5; V: TRBV29-1; D: NA; size: NA; DNA: TGCAGCGTTGAATGGCAGGAGGCTGAGACCCAGTACTTC; CDR3: CSVEWQEAETQYF
J: TRBJ1-1; V: TRBV28; D: TRBD1; size: NA; DNA: TGTGCCAGCAGTCTTACAGGGGTCTGGAAGGGCACTGAAGCTTTCTTT; CDR3: CASSLTGVWKGTEAFF
J: TRBJ2-1; V: TRBV19; D: NA; size: NA; DNA: TGTGCCAGTATCCCCCAGGCGAGCTCCTACAATGAGCAGTTCTTC; CDR3: CASIPQASSYNEQFF
J: TRBJ1-4; V: TRBV19; D: NA; size: NA; DNA: TGTGCCAGTAGTCAGGCGGGCAATGAAAAACTGTTTTTT; CDR3: CASSQAGNEKLFF
J: TRBJ2-7; V: TRBV27; D: TRBD1; size: few; DNA: TGTGCCAGCAGTTTAGCACAGGGGTACTACGAGCAGTACTTC; CDR3: CASSLAQGYYEQYF
J: TRBJ1-2; V: TRBV28; D: NA; size: once; DNA: TGTGCCAGCAGTTTATCCGGCAGGGGATATGGCTACACCTTC; CDR3: CASSLSGRGYGYTF
J: TRBJ1-1; V: TRBV6-1; D: NA; size: NA; DNA: TGTGCCACCCGAGCCGGGATGAACACTGAAGCTTTCTTT; CDR3: CATRAGMNTEAFF
J: TRBJ1-3; V: TRBV28; D: NA; size: NA; DNA: TGTGCCAGCAGTTTAGTGGAGGGCCACTCTGGAAACACCATATATTTT; CDR3: CASSLVEGHSGNTIYF
J: TRBJ2-6; V: TRBV2; D: TRBD2; size: NA; DNA: TGTGCCAGCAGTGAAGGGCTAGCGGGGTTAACTGGGGCCAACGTCCTGACTTTC; CDR3: CASSEGLAGLTGANVLTF
J: TRBJ2-5; V: TRBV25-1; D: NA; size: NA; DNA: TGTGCCAGCAGTGAATCAGGTGGGCTCGGGACCCAGTACTTC; CDR3: CASSESGGLGTQYF
J: TRBJ1-2; V: TRBV7-9; D: TRBD1; size: NA; DNA: TGTGCCAGCAGGGGGGACAGGGACTATGGCTACACCTTC; CDR3: CASRGDRDYGYTF
J: TRBJ2-2; V: TRBV4-1; D: NA; size: NA; DNA: TGCGCCAGCAGCCAATACTTAATGAACACCGGGGAGCTGTTTTTT; CDR3: CASSQYLMNTGELFF
J: TRBJ1-2; V: TRBV19; D: NA; size: few; DNA: TGTGCCAGTAATCTTGGAGGTTCTAACTATGGCTACACCTTC; CDR3: CASNLGGSNYGYTF
J: TRBJ2-2; V: TRBV5-1; D: NA; size: NA; DNA: TGCGCCAGCAGCTGGGGGGAGATCACCGGGGAGCTGTTTTTT; CDR3: CASSWGEITGELFF
J: TRBJ1-4; V: TRBV9; D: NA; size: NA; DNA: TGTGCCAGCAGCGTAGCAGGCGGGAGTGAAAAACTGTTTTTT; CDR3: CASSVAGGSEKLFF
J: TRBJ2-5; V: TRBV4-3; D: NA; size: NA; DNA: TGCGCCAGCAGCCCAAGCGGCGGCCAAGAGACCCAGTACTTC; CDR3: CASSPSGGQETQYF